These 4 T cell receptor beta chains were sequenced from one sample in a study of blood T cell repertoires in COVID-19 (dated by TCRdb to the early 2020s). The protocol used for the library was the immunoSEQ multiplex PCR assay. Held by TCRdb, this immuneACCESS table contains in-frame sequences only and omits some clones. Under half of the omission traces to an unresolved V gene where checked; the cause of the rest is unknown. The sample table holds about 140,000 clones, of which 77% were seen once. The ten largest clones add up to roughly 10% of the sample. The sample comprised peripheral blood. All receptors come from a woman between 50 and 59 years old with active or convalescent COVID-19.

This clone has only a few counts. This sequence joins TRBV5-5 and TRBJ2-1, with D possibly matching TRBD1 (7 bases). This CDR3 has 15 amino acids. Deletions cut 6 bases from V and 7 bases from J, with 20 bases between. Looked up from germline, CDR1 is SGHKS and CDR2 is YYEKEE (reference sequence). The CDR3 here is CASTPSTGAGNEQFF. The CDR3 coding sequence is TGTGCCAGCACCCCTAGTACAGGGGCGGGGAATGAGCAGTTCTTC.

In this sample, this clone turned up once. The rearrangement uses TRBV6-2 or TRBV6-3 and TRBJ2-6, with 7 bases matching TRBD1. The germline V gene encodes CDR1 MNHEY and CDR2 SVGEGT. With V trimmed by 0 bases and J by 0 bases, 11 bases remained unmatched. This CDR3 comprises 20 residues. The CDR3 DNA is TGTGCCAGCAGTTACTCTGGTTGGACAGGTAATCCCTCTGGGGCCAACGTCCTGACTTTC. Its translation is CASSYSGWTGNPSGANVLTF.

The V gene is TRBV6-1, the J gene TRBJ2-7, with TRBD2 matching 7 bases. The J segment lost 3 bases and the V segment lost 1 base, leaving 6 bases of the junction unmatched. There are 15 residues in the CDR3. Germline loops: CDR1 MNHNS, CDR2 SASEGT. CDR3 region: CASSEGGGSVYEQYF. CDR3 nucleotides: TGTGCCAGCAGTGAAGGGGGCGGGAGCGTCTACGAGCAGTACTTC.

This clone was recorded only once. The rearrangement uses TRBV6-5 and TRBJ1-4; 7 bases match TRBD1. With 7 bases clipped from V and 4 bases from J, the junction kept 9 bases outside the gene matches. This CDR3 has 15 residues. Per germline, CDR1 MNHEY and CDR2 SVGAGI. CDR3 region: CASTRGGTVNEKLFF. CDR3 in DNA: TGTGCCAGCACACGTGGTGGGACAGTTAATGAAAAACTGTTTTTT.